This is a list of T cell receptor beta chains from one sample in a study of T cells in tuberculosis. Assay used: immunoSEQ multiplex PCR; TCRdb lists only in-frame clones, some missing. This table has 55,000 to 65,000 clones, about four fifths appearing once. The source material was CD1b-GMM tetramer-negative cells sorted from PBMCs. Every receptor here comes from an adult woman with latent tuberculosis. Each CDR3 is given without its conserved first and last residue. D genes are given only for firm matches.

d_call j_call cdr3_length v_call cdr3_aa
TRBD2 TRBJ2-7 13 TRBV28 ASSFGSGSIREQY
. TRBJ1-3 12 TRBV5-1 ASSPGGAENTIY
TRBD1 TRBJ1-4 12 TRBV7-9 ASRGSGGGEKLF
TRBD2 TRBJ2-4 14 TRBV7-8 ASSSRRAGTKNIQY
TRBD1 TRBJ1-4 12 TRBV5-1 ASSSDRASEKLF
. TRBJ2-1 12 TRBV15 ATSRDRVYNEQF
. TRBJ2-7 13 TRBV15 ATSRTPGTSYEQY
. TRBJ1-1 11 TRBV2 ASKDSLNTEAF
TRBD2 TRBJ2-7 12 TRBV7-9 ASSLVAGVGEQY
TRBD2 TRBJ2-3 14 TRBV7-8 ASSLTSGVSTDTQY
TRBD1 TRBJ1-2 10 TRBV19 ASSLTGDGYT
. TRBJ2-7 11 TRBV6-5 ASSYLGDGEQY
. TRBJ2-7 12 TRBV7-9 ASSLSRGYYEQY
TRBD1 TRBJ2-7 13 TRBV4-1 ASSQAGTAYYEQY
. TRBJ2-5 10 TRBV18 ASSPERETQY
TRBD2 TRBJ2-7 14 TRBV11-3 ASSLEMGGGTYEQY
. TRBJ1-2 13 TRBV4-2 ASSQASVGRAGYT
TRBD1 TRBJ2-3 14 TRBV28 ASSQDRTLSPDTQY
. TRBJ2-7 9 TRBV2 ASSERVEQY
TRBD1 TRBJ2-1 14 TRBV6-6 ASSYERRRGRGEQF
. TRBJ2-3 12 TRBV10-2 ASSESGPFDTQY
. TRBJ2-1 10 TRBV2 ASSGSTGEQF
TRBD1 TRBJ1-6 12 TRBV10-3 AISWTGENSPLH
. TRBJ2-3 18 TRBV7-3 ASSLKPRQVPGTSTDTQY
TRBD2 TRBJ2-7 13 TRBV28 ASSLFPSGTYEQY
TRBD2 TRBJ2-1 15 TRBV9 ASSGDSWGGSYNEQF
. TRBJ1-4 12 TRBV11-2 ASSFGQHREKLF
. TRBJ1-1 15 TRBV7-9 ASSLVGGGYGNTEAF
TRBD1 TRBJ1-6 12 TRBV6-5 ASSSDRANSPLH
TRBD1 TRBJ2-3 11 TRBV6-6 AAWDREVDTQY
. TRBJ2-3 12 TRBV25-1 ASNSRGPGDTQY
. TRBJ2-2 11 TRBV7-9 ASSLLAGGELF
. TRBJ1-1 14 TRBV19 ASNIGRSSLNTEAF
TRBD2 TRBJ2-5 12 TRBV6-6 ASSWTSGQETQY
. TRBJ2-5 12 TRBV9 ASSPPERQETQY
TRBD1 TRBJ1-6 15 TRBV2 ASRRFTGGQINSPLH
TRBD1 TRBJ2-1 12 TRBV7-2 ASSLGPGQAQQF
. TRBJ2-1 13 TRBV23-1 ASSQFKLERDEQF
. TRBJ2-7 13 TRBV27 ASSGFSSSSYEQY
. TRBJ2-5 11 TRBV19 ASSRGRRETQY
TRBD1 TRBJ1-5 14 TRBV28 ASSSRTGGNNQPQH
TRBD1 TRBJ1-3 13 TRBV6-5 ASSSGQGFGNTIY
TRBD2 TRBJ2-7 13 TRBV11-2 ASSPRTSGPYEQY
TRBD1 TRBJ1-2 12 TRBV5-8 ASSLEQGVGGYT
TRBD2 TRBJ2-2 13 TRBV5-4 ASSLAGVNTGELF
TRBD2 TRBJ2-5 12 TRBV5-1 ASSRAGEGETQY
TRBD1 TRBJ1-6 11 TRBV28 ASSRNRGSPLH
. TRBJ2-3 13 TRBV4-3 ASSQDQLATDTQY
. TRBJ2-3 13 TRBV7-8 ASSSDYSSTDTQY
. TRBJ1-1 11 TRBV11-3 ASSLGVQAEAF
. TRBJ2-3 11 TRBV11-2 ASSSNLRDTQY
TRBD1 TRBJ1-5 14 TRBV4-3 ASSPVKGANNQPQH
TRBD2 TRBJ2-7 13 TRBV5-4 ASSLGGSGSGEQY
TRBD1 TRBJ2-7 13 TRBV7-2 ASSWAGDRGHEQY
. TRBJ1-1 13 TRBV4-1 ASSHGGLMNTEAF
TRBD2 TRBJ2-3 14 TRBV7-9 ASSSGLAGGTDTQY